This T cell receptor (beta chain) was sequenced in a study of blood T cell repertoires in COVID-19. Turning to the study itself: COVID-19 samples from acute and convalescent phases originated in the United States, Italy and Spain. Sources were T cells, B-cell-depleted T cells, or PBMCs; the material itself was cDNA or gDNA.

The CDR3 totals 14 residues. The germline gives CDR1 SEHNR, CDR2 FQNEAQ (reference sequence). V dropped 5 bases and J dropped 10 bases, with 15 bases sitting between them. Original analysis: Estimates of nucleated cell counts were drawn from the amplification of reference gene primers. Data came from immunoSEQ multiplex PCR; TCRdb stores just in-frame clones and leaves some out. The D gene and trimming were derived from the DNA, and the V and J assignments and clone size from that table. The data show 250,000 to 300,000 clones, with less than 85% seen just once and less than 6% held by the top ten. Material for sequencing was peripheral blood. This receptor was taken from a man between 60 and 70 years old who had recovered from COVID-19. J is TRBJ1-6 and V is TRBV7-9; D is unclear. The CDR3 sequence is CASSSGGSGSPLHF. DNA for the CDR3: TGTGCCAGCAGCAGTGGAGGTTCTGGGTCACCCCTCCACTTT.